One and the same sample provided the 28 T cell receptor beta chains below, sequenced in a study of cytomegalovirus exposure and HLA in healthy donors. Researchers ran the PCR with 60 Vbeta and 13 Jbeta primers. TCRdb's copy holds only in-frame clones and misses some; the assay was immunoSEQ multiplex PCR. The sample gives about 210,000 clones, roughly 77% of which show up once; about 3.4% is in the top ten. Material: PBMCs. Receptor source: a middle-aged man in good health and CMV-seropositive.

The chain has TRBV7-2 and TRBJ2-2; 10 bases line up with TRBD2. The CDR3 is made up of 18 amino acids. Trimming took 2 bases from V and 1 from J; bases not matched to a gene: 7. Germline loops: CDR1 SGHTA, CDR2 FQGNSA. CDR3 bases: TGTGCCAGCAGCTTAAAAATGGTAGCGGGAGGGAACACCGGGGAGCTGTTTTTT. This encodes CASSLKMVAGGNTGELFF.

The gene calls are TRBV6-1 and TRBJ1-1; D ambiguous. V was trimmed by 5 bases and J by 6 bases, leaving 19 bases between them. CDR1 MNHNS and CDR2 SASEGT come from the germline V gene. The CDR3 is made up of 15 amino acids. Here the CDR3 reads CASSFSHPEVSEAFF. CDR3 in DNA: TGTGCCAGCAGTTTTTCTCATCCAGAGGTCTCTGAAGCTTTCTTT.

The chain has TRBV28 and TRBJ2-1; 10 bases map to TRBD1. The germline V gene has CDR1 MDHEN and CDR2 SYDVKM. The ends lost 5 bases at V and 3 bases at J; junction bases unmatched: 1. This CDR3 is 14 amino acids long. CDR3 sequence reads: CASSRDRGYNEQFF. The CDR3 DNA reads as TGTGCCAGCAGTCGGGACAGGGGCTACAATGAGCAGTTCTTC.

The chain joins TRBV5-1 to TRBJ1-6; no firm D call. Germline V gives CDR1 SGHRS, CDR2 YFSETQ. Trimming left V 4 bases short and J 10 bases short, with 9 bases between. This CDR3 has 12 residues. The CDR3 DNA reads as TGCGCCAGCAGCGCAACCGGGTCACCCCTCCACTTT. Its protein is CASSATGSPLHF.

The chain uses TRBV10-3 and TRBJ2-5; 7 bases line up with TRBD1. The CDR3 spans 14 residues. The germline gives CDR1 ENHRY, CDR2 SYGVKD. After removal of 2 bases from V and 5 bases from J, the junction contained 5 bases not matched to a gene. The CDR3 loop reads CAISEADRRETQYF. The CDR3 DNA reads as TGTGCCATCAGTGAGGCGGACAGGCGGGAGACCCAGTACTTC.

DNA for the CDR3: TGTGCCAGTAGTACGGGACAGGTTACCGATGAGCAGTTCTTC. It encodes CASSTGQVTDEQFF. V usage is TRBV19 and J usage is TRBJ2-1; 8 bases are a match to TRBD1. The junction had 7 bases not matched to a gene; V was cut back by 4 bases and J by 8 bases. The length of the CDR3 is 14 residues. Germline CDR1 LNHDA, CDR2 SQIVND (reference sequence). The whole variable domain, filled in from reference TRBV19 and TRBJ2-1, reads DGGITQSPKYLFRKEGQNVTLSCEQNLNHDAMYWYRQDPGQGLRLIYYSQIVNDFQKGDIAEGYSVSREKKESFPLTVTSAQKNPTAFYLCASSTGQVTDEQFFGPGTRLTVL.

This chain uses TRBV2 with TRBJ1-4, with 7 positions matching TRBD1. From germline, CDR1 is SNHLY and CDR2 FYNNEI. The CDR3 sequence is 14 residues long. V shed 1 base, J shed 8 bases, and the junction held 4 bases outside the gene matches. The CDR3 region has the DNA TGTGCCAGCAGTGAAGGAGGGGGCGCCGAAAAACTGTTTTTT. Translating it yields CASSEGGGAEKLFF.

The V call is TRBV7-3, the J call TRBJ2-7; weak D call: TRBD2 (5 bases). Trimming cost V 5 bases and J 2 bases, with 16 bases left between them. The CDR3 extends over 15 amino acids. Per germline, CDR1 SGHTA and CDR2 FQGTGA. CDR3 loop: CASSPKRVSPYEQYF. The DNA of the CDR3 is TGTGCCAGCAGCCCGAAGAGGGTGTCGCCCTACGAGCAGTACTTC.

The DNA of the CDR3 is TGTGCCAGCCGAGAGCGGGGGGGCCTAGGGGCCAACGTCCTGACTTTC. Translated: CASRERGGLGANVLTF. The chain carries TRBV2 and TRBJ2-6; the match to TRBD2 covers 10 bases. Germline V gene data show CDR1 as SNHLY and CDR2 as FYNNEI. Unmatched junction bases numbered 8, after V lost 8 bases and J lost 4 bases. The CDR3 spans 16 residues.

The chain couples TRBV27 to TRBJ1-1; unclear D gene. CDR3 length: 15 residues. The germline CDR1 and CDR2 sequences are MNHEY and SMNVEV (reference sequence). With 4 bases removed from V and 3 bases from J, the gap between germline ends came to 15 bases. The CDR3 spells CASSYRGRGDTEAFF. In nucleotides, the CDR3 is TGTGCCAGCAGTTATCGGGGTCGTGGGGACACTGAAGCTTTCTTT.

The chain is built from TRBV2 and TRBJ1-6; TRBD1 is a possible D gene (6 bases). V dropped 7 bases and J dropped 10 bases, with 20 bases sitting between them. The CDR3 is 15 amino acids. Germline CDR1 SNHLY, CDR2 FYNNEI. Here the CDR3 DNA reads TGTGCCAGCATCCAGTGGGGACAAGTAGTGTCACCCCTCCACTTT. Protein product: CASIQWGQVVSPLHF.

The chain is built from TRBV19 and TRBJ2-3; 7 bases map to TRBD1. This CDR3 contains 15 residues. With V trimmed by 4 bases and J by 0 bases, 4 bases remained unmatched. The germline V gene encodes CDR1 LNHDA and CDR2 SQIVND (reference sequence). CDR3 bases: TGTGCCAGTAGTAGACAGGGATCCAGCACAGATACGCAGTATTTT. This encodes CASSRQGSSTDTQYF. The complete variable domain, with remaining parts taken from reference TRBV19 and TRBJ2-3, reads DGGITQSPKYLFRKEGQNVTLSCEQNLNHDAMYWYRQDPGQGLRLIYYSQIVNDFQKGDIAEGYSVSREKKESFPLTVTSAQKNPTAFYLCASSRQGSSTDTQYFGPGTRLTVL.

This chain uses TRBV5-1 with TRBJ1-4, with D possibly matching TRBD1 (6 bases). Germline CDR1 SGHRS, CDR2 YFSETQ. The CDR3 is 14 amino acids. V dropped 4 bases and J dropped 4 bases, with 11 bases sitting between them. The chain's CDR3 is CASSQGQINEKLFF. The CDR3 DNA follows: TGCGCCAGCAGCCAAGGACAGATTAATGAAAAACTGTTTTTT.

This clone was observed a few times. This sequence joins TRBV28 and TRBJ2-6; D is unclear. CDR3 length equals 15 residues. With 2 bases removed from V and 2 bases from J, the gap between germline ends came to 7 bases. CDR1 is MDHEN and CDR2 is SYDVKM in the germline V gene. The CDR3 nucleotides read TGTGCCAGCAGTTTAAGTGTAGCTGGGGCCAACGTCCTGACTTTC. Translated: CASSLSVAGANVLTF.

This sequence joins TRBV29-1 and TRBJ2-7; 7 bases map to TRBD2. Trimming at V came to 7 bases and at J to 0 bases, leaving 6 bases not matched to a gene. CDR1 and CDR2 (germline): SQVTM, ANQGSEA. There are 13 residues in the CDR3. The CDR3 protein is CSALAAASYEQYF. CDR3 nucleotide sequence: TGCAGCGCCCTAGCGGCGGCCTCCTACGAGCAGTACTTC.

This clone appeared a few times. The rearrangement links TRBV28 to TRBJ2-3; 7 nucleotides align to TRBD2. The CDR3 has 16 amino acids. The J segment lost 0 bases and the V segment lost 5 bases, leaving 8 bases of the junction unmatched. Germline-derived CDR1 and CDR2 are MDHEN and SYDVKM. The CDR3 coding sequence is TGTGCCAGCAGTCCCTGGGGGGGTCCTAGCACAGATACGCAGTATTTT. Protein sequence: CASSPWGGPSTDTQYF. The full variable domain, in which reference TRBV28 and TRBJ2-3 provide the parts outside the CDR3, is DVKVTQSSRYLVKRTGEKVFLECVQDMDHENMFWYRQDPGLGLRLIYFSYDVKMKEKGDIPEGYSVSREKKERFSLILESASTNQTSMYLCASSPWGGPSTDTQYFGPGTRLTVL.

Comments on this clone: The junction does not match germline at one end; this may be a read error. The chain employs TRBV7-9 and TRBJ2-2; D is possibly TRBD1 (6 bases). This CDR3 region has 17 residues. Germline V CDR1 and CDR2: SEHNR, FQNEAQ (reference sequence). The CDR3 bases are TGTGCCAGCAGCTTAAATACTCTCGGACAGAACCCCGGGGAGCTGTTTTTT. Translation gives CASSLNTLGQNPGELFF.

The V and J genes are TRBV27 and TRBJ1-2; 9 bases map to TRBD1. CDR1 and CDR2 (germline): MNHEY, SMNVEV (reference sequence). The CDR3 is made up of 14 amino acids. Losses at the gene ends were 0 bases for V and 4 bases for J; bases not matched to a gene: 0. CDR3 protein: CASSLSGQGYGYTF. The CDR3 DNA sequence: TGTGCCAGCAGTTTATCGGGACAGGGCTATGGCTACACCTTC.

CDR3 loop: CASGTSGGYNEQFF. The CDR3 DNA follows: TGTGCCTCGGGGACTAGCGGGGGGTACAATGAGCAGTTCTTC. The V and J genes are TRBV28 and TRBJ2-1; TRBD2 agrees at 15 bases. Per germline, CDR1 MDHEN and CDR2 SYDVKM. V shed 11 bases, J shed 4 bases, and the junction held 3 bases outside the gene matches. This CDR3 spans 14 amino acids. Variable domain in full (rest from reference TRBV28 and TRBJ2-1): DVKVTQSSRYLVKRTGEKVFLECVQDMDHENMFWYRQDPGLGLRLIYFSYDVKMKEKGDIPEGYSVSREKKERFSLILESASTNQTSMYLCASGTSGGYNEQFFGPGTRLTVL.

CDR3 protein: CATSSPAAGGMYEQYF. The DNA for the CDR3 is TGTGCCACCAGCAGCCCGGCAGCGGGAGGAATGTACGAGCAGTACTTC. The chain couples TRBV15 to TRBJ2-7; 9 bases map to TRBD2. Germline V gene sequence: CDR1 LNHNV, CDR2 YYDKDF (reference sequence). The V gene end was trimmed by 3 bases and the J gene end by 4 bases; junction bases not matched to a gene: 10. This CDR3 contains 16 residues.

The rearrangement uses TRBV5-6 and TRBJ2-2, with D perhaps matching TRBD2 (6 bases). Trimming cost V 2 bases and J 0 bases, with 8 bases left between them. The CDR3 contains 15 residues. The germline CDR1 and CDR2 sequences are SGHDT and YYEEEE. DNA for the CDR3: TGTGCCAGCAGCTTACAGCGGGCGAACACCGGGGAGCTGTTTTTT. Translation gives CASSLQRANTGELFF.

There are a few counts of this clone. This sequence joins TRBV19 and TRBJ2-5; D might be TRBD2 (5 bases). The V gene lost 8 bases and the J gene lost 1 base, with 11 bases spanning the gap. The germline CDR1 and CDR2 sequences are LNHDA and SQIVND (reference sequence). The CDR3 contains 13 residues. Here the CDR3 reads CASRDSAQETQYF. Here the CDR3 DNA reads TGTGCCAGTCGGGATTCCGCCCAAGAGACCCAGTACTTC.

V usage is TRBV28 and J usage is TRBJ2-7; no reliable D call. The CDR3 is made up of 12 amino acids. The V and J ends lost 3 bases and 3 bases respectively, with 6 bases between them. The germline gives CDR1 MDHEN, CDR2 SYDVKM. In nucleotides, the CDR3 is TGTGCCAGCAGTTTTAATAACTACGAGCAGTACTTC. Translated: CASSFNNYEQYF.

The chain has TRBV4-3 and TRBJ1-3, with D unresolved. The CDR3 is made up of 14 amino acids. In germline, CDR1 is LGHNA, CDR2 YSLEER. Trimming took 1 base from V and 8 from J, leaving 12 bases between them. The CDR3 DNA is TGCGCCAGCAGCCAAGTAGTGGTATCGGACACCATATATTTT. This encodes CASSQVVVSDTIYF.

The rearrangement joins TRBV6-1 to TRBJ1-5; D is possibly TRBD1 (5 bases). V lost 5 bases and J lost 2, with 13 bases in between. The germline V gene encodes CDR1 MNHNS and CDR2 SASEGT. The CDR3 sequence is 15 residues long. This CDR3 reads CASSSTAPGNQPQHF. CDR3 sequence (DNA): TGTGCCAGCAGTTCGACAGCGCCTGGCAATCAGCCCCAGCATTTT.

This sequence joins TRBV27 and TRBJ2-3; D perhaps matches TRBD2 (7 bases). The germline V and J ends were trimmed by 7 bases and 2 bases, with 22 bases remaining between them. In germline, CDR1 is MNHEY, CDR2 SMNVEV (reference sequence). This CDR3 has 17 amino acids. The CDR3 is CASTSAAGQFYTDTQYF. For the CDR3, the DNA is TGTGCCAGCACTTCCGCAGCGGGACAATTTTACACAGATACGCAGTATTTT.

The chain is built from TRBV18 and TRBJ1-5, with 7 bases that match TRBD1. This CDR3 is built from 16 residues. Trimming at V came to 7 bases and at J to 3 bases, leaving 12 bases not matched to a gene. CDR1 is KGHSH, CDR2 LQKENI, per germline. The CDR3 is CASCAMRDSFNQPQHF. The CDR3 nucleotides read TGTGCCAGCTGCGCTATGAGGGACAGTTTCAATCAGCCCCAGCATTTT.

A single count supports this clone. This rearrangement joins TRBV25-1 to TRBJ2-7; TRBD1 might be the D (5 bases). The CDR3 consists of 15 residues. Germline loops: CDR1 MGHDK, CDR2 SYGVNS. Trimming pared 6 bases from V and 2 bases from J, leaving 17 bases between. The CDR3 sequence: CASSQPGAGTYEQYF. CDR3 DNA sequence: TGTGCCAGCAGCCAGCCTGGGGCAGGCACCTACGAGCAGTACTTC.